One TCR beta chain is described in this entry. Its specificity is unknown. Trimming cost V 4 bases and J 10 bases, with 11 bases left between them. Germline V gene sequence: CDR1 MNHEY, CDR2 SVGAGI. The CDR3 consists of 12 residues. PCR involved 60 Vbeta and 13 Jbeta primers. Assay used: immunoSEQ multiplex PCR; TCRdb lists only in-frame clones, some missing. The table includes about 150,000 clones, around 80% detected once. The data belong to a study of cytomegalovirus exposure and HLA in healthy donors. General observations from the study: Later analysis associated a missense DCLRE1C variant with TCR beta V- and J-gene trimming.

V and J are TRBV6-5 and TRBJ1-5; TRBD1 is a possible D gene (5 bases). The receptor was isolated from a male donor in good health and CMV-seronegative. The material sequenced was PBMCs. In nucleotides, the CDR3 is TGTGCCAGCAGTTCGGGGGTTGGACCCCAGCATTTT. Translation: CASSSGVGPQHF.